This T cell receptor (beta chain) came from a study of blood T cell repertoires in COVID-19. Before being deemed recovered, Cohort 3 donors had two negative PCRs, clearance, or symptom resolution. Measured with immunoSEQ multiplex PCR; TCRdb has only the in-frame clones, and not every one. This sample has about 250,000 clones, with approximately 90% found just once. The receptor's source is a man in his forties or fifties who had recovered from COVID-19. The sequenced sample was PBMCs or T cells enriched from blood (not recorded which).

The CDR3 DNA sequence: TGCGCCAGCAGGTCTGCCGGGACAGAACATCAGCCCCAGCATTTT. This encodes CASRSAGTEHQPQHF. The rearrangement links TRBV10-2 to TRBJ1-5; TRBD1 matches 7 bases. Per the germline V gene, CDR1 is WSHSY and CDR2 is SAAADI. Unmatched junction bases numbered 10, after V lost 6 bases and J lost 5 bases. The CDR3 is 15 residues long.